This TCR beta chain originates from a study of T cell repertoires in cytomegalovirus infection. The wider study: The authors used CMV epitopes that were HLA-C-restricted (recently identified) and HLA-B-restricted (well studied). CMV infection plus the matching HLA type was flagged by public TCR beta signatures. Study-wide findings and caveats: Clonotype analysis showed dominance of the ex vivo response by HLA-C-restricted CMV-specific TCR beta clonotypes. Cumulative frequency of public TCR beta families picked out carriers of CMV plus the relevant HLA.

TCRdb re-analysed the reads in MiXCR, keeping a single row per CDR3 protein. Of about 830,000 distinct CDR3 sequences in the sample, roughly 33% were seen once. CDR3 length: 14 amino acids. V lost 5 bases to trimming and J lost 2 bases, with 13 bases between them. CDR1 SGHNT and CDR2 YENEEA come from the germline V gene. This clonotype was picked up a small number of times. Antigen specificity is unknown. Sequenced here: cultured CD8+ T cells from PBMCs, sampled from culture after CMV antigen stimulation. This TCR derives from a human donor in good health (CMV status not recorded). Some clones in this sample may be carry-over from other donors' samples. The rearrangement links TRBV11-3 to TRBJ2-7; D is ambiguous. In DNA, the CDR3 is TGTGCCAGCAGCCCAAGGTCGGATCCCTACGAGCAGTACTTC. This sequence encodes CASSPRSDPYEQYF. The variable domain in full, with the rest retrieved from reference TRBV11-3 and TRBJ2-7, is EAGVVQSPRYKIIEKKQPVAFWCNPISGHNTLYWYLQNLGQGPELLIRYENEEAVDDSQLPKDRFSAERLKGVDSTLKIQPAELGDSAVYLCASSPRSDPYEQYFGPGTRLTVT.